These T cell receptor beta chains were read from a single sample in a study of CD8+CD57+ T cells in acquired aplastic anemia. A single record per CDR3 protein comes from TCRdb applying MiXCR to the reads. The repertoire holds about 180,000 distinct CDR3 sequences, with about 60% as singletons. Input material: sorted CD4+, CD8+, or CD8+CD57+ T cells (not recorded which) from PBMCs. The receptors originated from a human donor with aplastic anemia. Both conserved end residues are part of each CDR3. The order of the fields is D gene, J gene, V gene, clone size, CDR3 protein, CDR3 DNA. The D gene is left open where the match is weak. The size field is filled for only some rows; it gives once, few, many or a size class.

D: TRBD2; J: TRBJ2-3; V: TRBV4-2; size: -; CDR3: CASGQGLTSGATDTQYF; DNA: TGTGCCAGCGGCCAGGGACTGACTAGCGGGGCCACAGATACGCAGTATTTT
D: -; J: TRBJ2-1; V: TRBV7-9; size: -; CDR3: CASSLVVGVSYNEQFF; DNA: TGTGCCAGCAGCTTGGTGGTGGGGGTCTCCTACAATGAGCAGTTCTTC
D: -; J: TRBJ1-1; V: TRBV13; size: -; CDR3: CASSLSGPEAFF; DNA: TGTGCCAGCTCCCTTTCTGGGCCTGAAGCTTTCTTT
D: -; J: TRBJ2-7; V: TRBV4-2; size: -; CDR3: CASSQAGNSYEQYF; DNA: TGTGCCAGCAGCCAAGCCGGAAACTCCTACGAGCAGTACTTC
D: -; J: TRBJ2-7; V: TRBV7-2; size: once; CDR3: CASSLALANDEQYF; DNA: TGTGCCAGCAGCTTAGCGCTAGCTAATGACGAGCAGTACTTC
D: -; J: TRBJ2-3; V: TRBV5-1; size: -; CDR3: CATPPAKTDTQYF; DNA: TGCGCCACCCCACCGGCGAAGACAGATACGCAGTATTTT
D: -; J: TRBJ2-3; V: TRBV19; size: -; CDR3: CASRSDSTDTQYF; DNA: TGTGCCAGTCGAAGTGATAGCACAGATACGCAGTATTTT
D: -; J: TRBJ1-6; V: TRBV5-1; size: -; CDR3: CASSPGGLGSPLHF; DNA: TGCGCCAGCAGCCCCGGGGGACTGGGCTCACCCCTCCACTTT
D: -; J: TRBJ2-6; V: TRBV24-1; size: -; CDR3: CATSAQASGANVLTF; DNA: TGTGCCACCAGTGCGCAGGCCTCTGGGGCCAACGTCCTGACTTTC
D: TRBD2; J: TRBJ2-7; V: TRBV9; size: -; CDR3: CASSVDQRESRVQYF; DNA: TGTGCCAGCAGCGTAGACCAGCGGGAGTCCCGGGTGCAGTACTTC
D: -; J: TRBJ2-1; V: TRBV2; size: -; CDR3: CASRGGGSYNEQFF; DNA: TGTGCCAGCAGAGGAGGGGGCTCCTACAATGAGCAGTTCTTC
D: -; J: TRBJ2-2; V: TRBV5-1; size: -; CDR3: CASSLQPDTGELFF; DNA: TGCGCCAGCAGCTTGCAGCCCGATACCGGGGAGCTGTTTTTT
D: -; J: TRBJ2-1; V: TRBV29-1; size: -; CDR3: CSVEVGAGQPPSYNEQFF; DNA: TGCAGCGTTGAAGTAGGGGCAGGACAGCCCCCCTCCTACAATGAGCAGTTCTTC
D: TRBD1; J: TRBJ2-1; V: TRBV2; size: -; CDR3: CASSGTGGTYNEQFF; DNA: TGTGCCAGCAGCGGGACAGGGGGGACCTACAATGAGCAGTTCTTC
D: -; J: TRBJ1-3; V: TRBV7-6; size: -; CDR3: CASSLRVGTSSGNTIYF; DNA: TGTGCCAGCAGCTTAAGAGTAGGAACCAGCTCTGGAAACACCATATATTTT
D: -; J: TRBJ1-4; V: TRBV7-6; size: once; CDR3: CASSLVGGLSFSEKLFF; DNA: TGTGCCAGCAGCTTAGTAGGGGGACTATCCTTCTCTGAAAAACTGTTTTTT
D: TRBD1; J: TRBJ2-7; V: TRBV29-1; size: -; CDR3: CSVLETGGNEQYF; DNA: TGCAGCGTCCTCGAGACAGGGGGCAACGAGCAGTACTTC
D: -; J: TRBJ2-7; V: TRBV19; size: -; CDR3: CASSVGQRYEQYF; DNA: TGTGCCAGTAGTGTCGGACAGAGATACGAGCAGTACTTC
D: -; J: TRBJ2-7; V: TRBV24-1; size: many; CDR3: CATSDPQGFPYEQYF; DNA: TGTGCCACCAGTGACCCCCAGGGGTTTCCCTACGAGCAGTACTTC
D: TRBD1; J: TRBJ2-5; V: TRBV20-1; size: -; CDR3: CSASYVGQGYGETQYF; DNA: TGCAGTGCTAGTTACGTCGGACAGGGTTATGGAGAGACCCAGTACTTC
D: -; J: TRBJ1-1; V: TRBV2; size: few; CDR3: CASRGWGTEAFF; DNA: TGTGCCAGCAGAGGTTGGGGGACTGAAGCTTTCTTT
D: -; J: TRBJ2-5; V: TRBV13; size: once; CDR3: CASSPGGSQETQYF; DNA: TGTGCCAGCAGCCCAGGGGGGAGCCAAGAGACCCAGTACTTC
D: -; J: TRBJ2-2; V: TRBV5-1; size: -; CDR3: CASSPLGGENTGELLF; DNA: TGCGCCAGCAGCCCCTTGGGAGGAGAAAACACCGGTGAGCTGCTTTTT
D: -; J: TRBJ1-6; V: TRBV7-2; size: -; CDR3: CASSRGQGIAPLHF; DNA: TGTGCCAGCAGCCGGGGCCAGGGTATTGCACCCCTCCACTTT
D: -; J: TRBJ2-7; V: TRBV3-1; size: many; CDR3: CASSHIGQTYEQYF; DNA: TGTGCCAGCAGCCACATTGGACAGACCTACGAGCAGTACTTC
D: -; J: TRBJ1-2; V: TRBV9; size: many; CDR3: CASSVNSYGYTF; DNA: TGTGCCAGCAGCGTAAATTCTTATGGCTACACCTTC
D: TRBD2; J: TRBJ2-1; V: TRBV7-9; size: -; CDR3: CASSFPSGGPYNEQFF; DNA: TGTGCCAGCAGCTTCCCTAGCGGGGGGCCATACAATGAGCAGTTCTTC
D: TRBD1; J: TRBJ1-1; V: TRBV15; size: -; CDR3: CATWDRGSGTEAFF; DNA: TGTGCCACCTGGGACAGGGGATCGGGCACTGAAGCTTTCTTT
D: TRBD2; J: TRBJ2-2; V: TRBV2; size: many; CDR3: CASRGSGGVRAGELFF; DNA: TGTGCCAGCAGGGGAAGCGGGGGTGTCCGGGCCGGGGAGCTGTTTTTT
D: TRBD2; J: TRBJ2-5; V: TRBV20-1; size: -; CDR3: CSALPSGGGSQYF; DNA: TGCAGTGCTCTCCCGAGCGGGGGCGGGTCCCAGTACTTC
D: -; J: TRBJ2-3; V: TRBV9; size: -; CDR3: CASSVMARYTDTQYF; DNA: TGTGCCAGCAGCGTCATGGCCAGGTACACAGATACGCAGTATTTT
D: -; J: TRBJ1-5; V: TRBV2; size: -; CDR3: CASSRLGQRNQPQHF; DNA: TGTGCCAGCAGTAGGCTAGGACAGAGAAATCAGCCCCAGCATTTT
D: -; J: TRBJ2-7; V: TRBV7-9; size: many; CDR3: CASSFTGADEQYF; DNA: TGTGCCAGCAGCTTCACGGGGGCCGACGAGCAGTACTTC